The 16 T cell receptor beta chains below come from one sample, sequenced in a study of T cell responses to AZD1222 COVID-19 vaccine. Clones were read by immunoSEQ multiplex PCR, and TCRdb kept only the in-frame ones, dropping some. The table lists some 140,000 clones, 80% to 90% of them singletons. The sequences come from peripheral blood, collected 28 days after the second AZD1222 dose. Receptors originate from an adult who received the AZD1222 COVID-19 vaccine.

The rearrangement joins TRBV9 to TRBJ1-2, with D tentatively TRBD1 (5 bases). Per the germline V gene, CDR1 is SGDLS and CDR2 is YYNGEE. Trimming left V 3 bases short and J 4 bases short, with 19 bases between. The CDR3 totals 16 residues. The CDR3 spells CASSAPPGGAGYGYTF. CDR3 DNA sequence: TGTGCCAGCAGCGCCCCCCCCGGGGGTGCAGGCTATGGCTACACCTTC. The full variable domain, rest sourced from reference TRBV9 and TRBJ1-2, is DSGVTQTPKHLITATGQRVTLRCSPRSGDLSVYWYQQSLDQGLQFLIQYYNGEERAKGNILERFSAQQFPDLHSELNLSSLELGDSALYFCASSAPPGGAGYGYTFGSGTRLTVV.

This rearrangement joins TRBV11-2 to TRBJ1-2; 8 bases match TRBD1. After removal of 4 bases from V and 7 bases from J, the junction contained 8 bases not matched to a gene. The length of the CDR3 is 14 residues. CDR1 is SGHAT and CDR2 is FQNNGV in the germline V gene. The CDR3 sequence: CASSSPQGAGGYTF. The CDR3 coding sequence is TGTGCCAGCAGCTCCCCTCAGGGGGCGGGTGGCTACACCTTC.

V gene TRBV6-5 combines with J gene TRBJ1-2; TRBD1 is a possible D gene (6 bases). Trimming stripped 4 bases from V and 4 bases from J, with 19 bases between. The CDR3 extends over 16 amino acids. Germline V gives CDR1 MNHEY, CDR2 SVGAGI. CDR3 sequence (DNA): TGTGCCAGCAGTTCCCCGGCCCTGGGGGGCGGCTATGGCTACACCTTC. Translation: CASSSPALGGGYGYTF.

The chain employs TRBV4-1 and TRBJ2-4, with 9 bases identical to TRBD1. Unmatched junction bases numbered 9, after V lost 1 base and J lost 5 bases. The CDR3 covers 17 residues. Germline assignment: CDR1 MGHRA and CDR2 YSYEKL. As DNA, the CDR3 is TGCGCCAGCAGCCAAGGGTTAATAACAGGGGGCCAAAACATTCAGTACTTC. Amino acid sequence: CASSQGLITGGQNIQYF.

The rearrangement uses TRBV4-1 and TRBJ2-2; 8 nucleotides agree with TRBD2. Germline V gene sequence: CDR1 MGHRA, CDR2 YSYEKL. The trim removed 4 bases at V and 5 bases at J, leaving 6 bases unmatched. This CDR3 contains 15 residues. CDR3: CASSPPVAGTGELFF. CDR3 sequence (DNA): TGCGCCAGCAGCCCTCCTGTAGCGGGGACCGGGGAGCTGTTTTTT.

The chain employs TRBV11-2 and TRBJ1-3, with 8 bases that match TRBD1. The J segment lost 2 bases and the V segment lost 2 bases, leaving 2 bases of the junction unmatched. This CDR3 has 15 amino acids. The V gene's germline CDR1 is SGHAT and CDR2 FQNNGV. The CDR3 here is CASSLIQGAGNTIYF. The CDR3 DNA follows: TGTGCCAGCAGCTTAATACAGGGGGCTGGAAACACCATATATTTT.

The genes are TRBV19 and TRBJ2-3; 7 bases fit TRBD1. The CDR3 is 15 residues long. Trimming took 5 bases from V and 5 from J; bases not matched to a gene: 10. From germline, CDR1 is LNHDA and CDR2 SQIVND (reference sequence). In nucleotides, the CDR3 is TGTGCCAGTAGTGGAACAGGGGTGTGGGGAGATACGCAGTATTTT. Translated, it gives CASSGTGVWGDTQYF.

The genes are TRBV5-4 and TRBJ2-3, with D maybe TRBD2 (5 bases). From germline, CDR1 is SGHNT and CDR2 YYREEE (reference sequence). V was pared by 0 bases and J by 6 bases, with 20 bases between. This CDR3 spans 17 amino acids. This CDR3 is CASSLELGDGGSDTQYF. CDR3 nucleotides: TGTGCCAGCAGCTTGGAGTTGGGAGACGGAGGCTCTGATACGCAGTATTTT. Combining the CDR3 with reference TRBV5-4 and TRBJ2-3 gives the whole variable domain ETGVTQSPTHLIKTRGQQVTLRCSSQSGHNTVSWYQQALGQGPQFIFQYYREEENGRGNFPPRFSGLQFPNYSSELNVNALELDDSALYLCASSLELGDGGSDTQYFGPGTRLTVL.

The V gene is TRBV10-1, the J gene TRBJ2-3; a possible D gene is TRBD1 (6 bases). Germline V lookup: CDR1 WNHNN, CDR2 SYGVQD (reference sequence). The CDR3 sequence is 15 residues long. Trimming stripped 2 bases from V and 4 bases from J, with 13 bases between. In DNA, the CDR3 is TGCGCCAGCAGTGAGGGGCAGGGGCTGGCAGATACGCAGTATTTT. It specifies CASSEGQGLADTQYF.

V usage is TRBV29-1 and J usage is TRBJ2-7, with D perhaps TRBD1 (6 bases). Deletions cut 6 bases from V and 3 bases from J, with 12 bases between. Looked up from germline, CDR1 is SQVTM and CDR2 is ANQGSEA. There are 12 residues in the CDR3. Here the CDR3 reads CSVWTVNYEQYF. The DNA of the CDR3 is TGCAGCGTCTGGACAGTCAACTACGAGCAGTACTTC.

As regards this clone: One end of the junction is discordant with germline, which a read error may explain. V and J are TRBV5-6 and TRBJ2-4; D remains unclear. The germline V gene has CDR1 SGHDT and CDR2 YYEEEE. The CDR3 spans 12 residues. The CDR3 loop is CASSLMTYHVHF. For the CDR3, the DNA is TGTGCCAGCAGCTTGATGACCTACCATGTACACTTC.

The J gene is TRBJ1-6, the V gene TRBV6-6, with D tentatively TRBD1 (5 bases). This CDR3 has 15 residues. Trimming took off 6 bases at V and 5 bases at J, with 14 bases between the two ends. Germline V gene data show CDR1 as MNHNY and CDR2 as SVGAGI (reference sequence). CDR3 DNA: TGTGCCAGCAGGAACCGGGACGCCGATAATTCACCCCTCCACTTT. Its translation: CASRNRDADNSPLHF.

This CDR3 is CASSQEGHPPYEQYF. In nucleotides, the CDR3 is TGTGCCAGCAGCCAAGAGGGACATCCCCCCTACGAGCAGTACTTC. The V and J genes are TRBV3-1 (or the pseudogene TRBV3-2) and TRBJ2-7; perhaps TRBD1 as D (6 bases). The CDR3 extends over 15 amino acids. CDR1 and CDR2 from the germline V gene are LGHDT and YNNKEL (reference sequence). V dropped 0 bases and J dropped 2 bases, with 11 bases sitting between them.

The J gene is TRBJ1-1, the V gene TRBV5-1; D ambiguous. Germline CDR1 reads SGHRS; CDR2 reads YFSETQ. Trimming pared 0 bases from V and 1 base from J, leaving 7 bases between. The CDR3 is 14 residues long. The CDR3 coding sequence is TGCGCCAGCAGCTTGGCCGACGGGAACACTGAAGCTTTCTTT. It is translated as CASSLADGNTEAFF.

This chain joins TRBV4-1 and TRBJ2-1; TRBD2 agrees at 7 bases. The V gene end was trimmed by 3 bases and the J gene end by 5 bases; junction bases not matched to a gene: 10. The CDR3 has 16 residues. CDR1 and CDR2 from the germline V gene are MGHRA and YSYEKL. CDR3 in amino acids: CASSHQAGSAHNEQFF. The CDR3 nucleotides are TGCGCCAGCAGCCACCAAGCGGGGTCAGCTCACAATGAGCAGTTCTTC.

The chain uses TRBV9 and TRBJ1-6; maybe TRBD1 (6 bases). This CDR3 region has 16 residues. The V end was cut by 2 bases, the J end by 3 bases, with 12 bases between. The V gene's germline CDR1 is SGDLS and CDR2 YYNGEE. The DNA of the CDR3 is TGTGCCAGCAGCGTGAGCCCGGACAGCTATAATTCACCCCTCCACTTT. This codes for CASSVSPDSYNSPLHF.